This T cell receptor (beta chain) was sequenced in a study of identical twins. Study-level results: Twins' surplus sharing was weaker for beta out-of-frame sequences.

Regarding this clonotype: Antigen: not known.

The CDR3 contains 14 residues. Per germline, CDR1 DFQATT and CDR2 SNEGSKA (reference sequence). V trimming: 0 bases; J trimming: 4 bases; junction bases outside the gene matches: 2. TCRdb redid the calling of the 5' RACE reads with MiXCR, one entry per CDR3 protein. The table shows approximately 210,000 distinct CDR3 sequences, with around 10% occurring only once. Input material: memory (CD45RO+) T cells sorted from blood. The origin of this receptor is a woman under 30 in good health. J is TRBJ1-1 and V is TRBV20-1, with 10 bases identical to TRBD1. CDR3 sequence (DNA): TGCAGTGCTAGAGACGGGACAGGGGCCACTGAAGCTTTCTTT. It encodes CSARDGTGATEAFF.